This T cell receptor (beta chain) appears in the sequencing data of a study of cytomegalovirus exposure and HLA in healthy donors. Study results and caveats: Most of the TCR beta V segments (in an earlier analysis) were productive either about 87% or about 30% of the time. Later on, a genetic analysis was performed. It linked a missense variant in DCLRE1C with V- and J-gene trimming of TCR beta. CMV serostatus was the sole immune exposure data available.

The germline CDR1 and CDR2 sequences are SNHLY and FYNNEI. The CDR3 runs to 16 residues. The PCR had 60 Vbeta and 13 Jbeta primers. Here immunoSEQ multiplex PCR was the method, and the copy in TCRdb shows in-frame clones only, minus some. The sample consists of around 150,000 clones, approximately 67% of them appearing once. As for this clone: Its specificity is unknown.

This receptor was identified in a woman in her late teens or twenties in good health and CMV-seropositive. Sequences were obtained from PBMCs. The chain couples TRBV2 to TRBJ2-5, with D possibly TRBD1 on 5 matching bases. Near its end, the DNA agrees better with TRBJ2-7, so the J call may be wrong. CDR3 region: CASSGAPYLGAYEQYF. For the CDR3, the DNA is TGTGCCAGCAGTGGAGCCCCATACTTAGGGGCCTACGAGCAGTACTTC.